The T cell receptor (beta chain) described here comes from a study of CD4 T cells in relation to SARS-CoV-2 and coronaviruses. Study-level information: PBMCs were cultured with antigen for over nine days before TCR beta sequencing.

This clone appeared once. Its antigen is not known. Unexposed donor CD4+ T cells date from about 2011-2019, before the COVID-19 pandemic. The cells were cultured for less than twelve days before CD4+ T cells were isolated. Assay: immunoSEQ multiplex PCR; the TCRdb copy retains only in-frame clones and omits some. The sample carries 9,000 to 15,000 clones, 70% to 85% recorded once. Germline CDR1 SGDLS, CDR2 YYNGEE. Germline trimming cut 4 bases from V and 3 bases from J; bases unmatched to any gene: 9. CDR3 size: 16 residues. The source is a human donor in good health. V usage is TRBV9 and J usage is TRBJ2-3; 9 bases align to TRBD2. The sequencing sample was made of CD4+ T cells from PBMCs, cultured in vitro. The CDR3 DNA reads TGTGCCAGCAGCTCCCCACGGGCGGGGGGGACAGATACGCAGTATTTT. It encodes CASSSPRAGGTDTQYF.